This T cell receptor beta chain was sequenced during a study of PD-1 blockade in classical Hodgkin lymphoma. Points from the study as a whole: The drivers behind the repertoire differences, possibly disease activity or prior therapy, remain undefined. Complete responders had baseline diversity similar to newly diagnosed patients. CD4+ TCR diversity rose significantly by C4D1, and CD8+ TCR diversity did not. TCR diversity at baseline was reported to be reduced in newly diagnosed patients relative to healthy donors.

Brentuximab vedotin exposure varied among the patients, all of whom had relapsed after autologous stem cell transplantation. Clones were read by immunoSEQ multiplex PCR, and TCRdb kept only the in-frame ones, dropping some. The sample has around 42,000 clones; around two thirds are singletons. The length of the CDR3 is 17 residues. The germline V gene has CDR1 SGHTA and CDR2 FQGTGA. Trimming took 0 bases from V and 2 from J, leaving 15 bases between them. Of note for this clone: Its specificity is not known.

The TCR comes from a human donor with classical Hodgkin lymphoma. The J gene is TRBJ2-3, the V gene TRBV7-3; possible D gene TRBD2, 6 bases. Specimen: peripheral blood mononuclear cells (PBMCs), collected at baseline. The CDR3 nucleotides are TGTGCCAGCAGCTTAACGTGGGGCGGAGGGTTCACAGATACGCAGTATTTT. This translates into CASSLTWGGGFTDTQYF.